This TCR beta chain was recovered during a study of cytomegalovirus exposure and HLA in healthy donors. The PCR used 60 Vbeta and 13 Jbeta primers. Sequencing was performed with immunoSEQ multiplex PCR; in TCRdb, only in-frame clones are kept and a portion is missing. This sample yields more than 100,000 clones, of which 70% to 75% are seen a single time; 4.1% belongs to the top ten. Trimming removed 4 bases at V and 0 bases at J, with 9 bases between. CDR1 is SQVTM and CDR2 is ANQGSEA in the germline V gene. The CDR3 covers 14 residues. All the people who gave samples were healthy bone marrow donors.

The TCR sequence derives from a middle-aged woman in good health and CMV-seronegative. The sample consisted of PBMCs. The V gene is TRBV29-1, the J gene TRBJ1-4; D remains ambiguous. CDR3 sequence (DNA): TGCAGCGTTGGGTCGGTTGCAACTAATGAAAAACTGTTTTTT. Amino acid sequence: CSVGSVATNEKLFF.